What follows is one T cell receptor beta chain and its context. Its antigen is not yet known. No quality values exist for individual bases; no much larger clone is one base distant. Patients with autoimmune disease history or receiving systemic immunosuppression were excluded from the trial. Peripheral blood for TCR sequencing was collected from all dose cohorts at baseline, on cycle 4 day 1, and on cycle 7 day 1. The samples were drawn from a first-in-human, open-label, multicenter phase I dose-escalation trial of ivuxolimab. Adults with locally advanced or metastatic head and neck squamous cell, hepatocellular, melanoma or renal cell carcinoma were enrolled in the trial. Before TCR sequencing, CD4+ and CD8+ T cells were separately sorted from peripheral blood. The sample is drawn from a study of OX40 agonist ivuxolimab in advanced cancers. Describing the broader study: Ivuxolimab was an agonistic, fully human IgG2 monoclonal antibody directed against OX40 (CD134), a costimulatory receptor. Intravenous ivuxolimab was administered to patients every 2 weeks at six dose levels: 0.01, 0.1, 0.3, 1.5, 3 and 10 mg/kg. Of the approximately 50 dose-escalation patients, hepatocellular carcinoma was present in some 19, melanoma in roughly 15, renal cell carcinoma in 9 and head and neck cancer in 9. A male proportion of about 79% and a mean age of 60 years, ranging from 23 to 79, were recorded for the dose-escalation cohort. Prior anti-PD-1, anti-PD-L1 or anti-CTLA-4 therapy was permitted, and less than 45% of dose-escalation patients had received checkpoint inhibitors. Partial responses were achieved by three dose-escalation patients, of whom one had hepatocellular carcinoma and two had cutaneous melanoma. The point of sequencing TCRbeta in the periphery was to test whether ivuxolimab changed TCR sequence diversity and drove clonal T-cell expansion. The paper reports the monotherapy dose-escalation portion (N ≈ 50 patients) of the phase I ivuxolimab trial.

Taken from the germline V gene, the CDR1 and CDR2 loops are KGHSH and LQKENI. The junction carries 12 bases between V and J, which are trimmed by 2 bases and 2 bases respectively. The CDR3 starts with the cysteine, ends with the phenylalanine, and has 15 residues. The kept DNA is CDR3 alone, 45 bases in frame from the first base. Genomic DNA was isolated from the sorted cells so that the TCRbeta CDR3 region could be sequenced. The immunoSEQ Assay was used for sequencing of TCRbeta CDR3 regions. Sourced from immuneACCESS, this table was stored by TCRdb with only in-frame sequences that have V and J called. A share of the clones is absent; for the studies checked, an unresolved V gene accounts for under half, and the remainder has no known explanation. This sample has just over 80,000 clones in its table, and around 87% of those were observed once. Jointly, the top ten make up roughly 0.33% of the sample.

The paper's findings and limits, for the study overall: At doses from 0.1 to 3.0 mg/kg, clonal expansion was seen in both CD4+ and CD8+ blood T cells between baseline and week 6. Which antigens the clonally expanded peripheral T cells were specific for was not determined. Low levels of normalized T-cell clonal expansion were also seen in some patients who did not respond. After ivuxolimab, CD8+ T cells had more expanded clones than CD4+ T cells on average. In the 0.1-3.0 mg/kg groups, partial responders were among the patients with the lowest normalized peripheral clonal expansion, particularly in CD8+ T cells.

The chain joins TRBV18 to TRBJ1-1; 5 matching bases give a weak D call of TRBD1. The specimen was CD4+ or CD8+ T cells sorted from blood, collected in a trial of the OX40 agonist ivuxolimab. The receptor was derived from an adult with an advanced solid tumor such as melanoma, head and neck, liver or kidney cancer. At the DNA level, the sequence is TGTGCCAGCTCACCAGACATAACAGGTAACACTGAAGCTTTCTTT. Translated, this gives CASSPDITGNTEAFF.